Presented here are 15 T cell receptor beta chains from one specimen sequenced in a study of beta chain features in type 1 diabetes. The isolated RNA, all of it, was reverse transcribed, so expressed TCRB transcripts were what got sequenced. Using immunoSEQ multiplex PCR, the repertoire was profiled, and TCRdb retains in-frame clones only, with some absent. The table has hundreds of thousands of clones, approximately 10% seen once. These receptors have no known antigen. Study results and caveats: For Type 1 diabetes patients, all four CD4+ subsets carried TCRB CDR3s that were moderately but significantly shorter.

Specimen: central memory CD4+ T cells from blood. These receptors originate from a man aged 25-45 years with type 1 diabetes.

The V call is TRBV6-5, the J call TRBJ1-5; 7 bases align to TRBD1. Germline CDR1 reads MNHEY; CDR2 reads SVGAGI. The ends lost 6 bases at V and 6 bases at J; junction bases unmatched: 11. The CDR3 loop spans 15 amino acids. The CDR3 DNA follows: TGTGCCAGCAGACCACTAGGGACAGAGGGTCAGCCCCAGCATTTT. Protein product: CASRPLGTEGQPQHF.

J is TRBJ1-1 and V is TRBV7-2, with 7 nucleotides matching TRBD1. The germline V gene encodes CDR1 SGHTA and CDR2 FQGNSA. With V trimmed by 5 bases and J by 6 bases, 9 bases remained unmatched. This CDR3 has 14 residues. As DNA, the CDR3 is TGTGCCAGCAGCCCTAGGGACAGAGTACCTGAAGCTTTCTTT. It translates to CASSPRDRVPEAFF. Complete variable domain (other parts from reference TRBV7-2 and TRBJ1-1): GAGVSQSPSNKVTEKGKDVELRCDPISGHTALYWYRQSLGQGLEFLIYFQGNSAPDKSGLPSDRFSAERTGGSVSTLTIQRTQQEDSAVYLCASSPRDRVPEAFFGQGTRLTVV.

This clone was found a few times. The gene calls are TRBV7-9 and TRBJ2-3; D ambiguous. V lost 1 base and J 0 bases, leaving 8 bases between the germline ends. CDR1 and CDR2 from the germline V gene are SEHNR and FQNEAQ (reference sequence). This CDR3 is 15 amino acids long. The CDR3 coding sequence is TGTGCCAGCAGCTTAGGCCAGCTAAGCACAGATACGCAGTATTTT. Its protein product is CASSLGQLSTDTQYF.

This clone was found a few times. J is TRBJ2-7 and V is TRBV27; 7 bases align to TRBD1. In germline, CDR1 is MNHEY, CDR2 SMNVEV (reference sequence). Unmatched junction bases numbered 16, after V lost 4 bases and J lost 4 bases. This CDR3 contains 17 residues. The CDR3 DNA sequence: TGTGCCAGCAGTTCGAGCATAGGGACAGAAGCCCTTTACGAGCAGTACTTC. Translation gives CASSSSIGTEALYEQYF.

The V gene is TRBV7-8, the J gene TRBJ2-7; the match to TRBD2 covers 9 bases. Germline V gene data show CDR1 as SGHVS and CDR2 as FQNEAQ. CDR3 length: 14 amino acids. Trimming removed 6 bases from V and 1 base from J; junction bases left unmatched: 4. The DNA for the CDR3 is TGTGCCAGCAGTCGGACTAGCGCTTCCTACGAGCAGTACTTC. It codes for CASSRTSASYEQYF.

In this sample, this clone turned up a few times. The DNA of the CDR3 is TGTGCCTGGCGACTAGCGGGGGCCGGCGATACGCAGTATTTT. This codes for CAWRLAGAGDTQYF. V gene TRBV30 combines with J gene TRBJ2-3; 12 bases line up with TRBD2. CDR3 length: 14 residues. J lost 6 bases, V lost 5 bases, and 6 bases had no gene match. Per the germline V gene, CDR1 is GTSNPN and CDR2 is SVGIG (reference sequence).

This clone has a handful of counts. V gene TRBV11-2 combines with J gene TRBJ2-2; D may be TRBD2 (6 bases). Germline CDR1 is SGHAT and CDR2 is FQNNGV. The ends were cut back, 4 bases at V and 3 bases at J, with 9 bases in the middle. The CDR3 length is 14 residues. CDR3 DNA: TGTGCCAGCAGCTCGAGGAGGGACACCGGGGAGCTGTTTTTT. As protein: CASSSRRDTGELFF. Looking up the rest from reference TRBV11-2 and TRBJ2-2 gives the full variable domain: EAGVAQSPRYKIIEKRQSVAFWCNPISGHATLYWYQQILGQGPKLLIQFQNNGVVDDSQLPKDRFSAERLKGVDSTLKIQPAKLEDSAVYLCASSSRRDTGELFFGEGSRLTVL.

The J gene is TRBJ1-6, the V gene TRBV7-9; 9 bases fit TRBD1. The CDR3 sequence is 15 residues long. CDR1 SEHNR and CDR2 FQNEAQ come from the germline V gene (reference sequence). With 5 bases clipped from V and 7 bases from J, the junction kept 6 bases outside the gene matches. CDR3: CASSVPGQGNSPLHF. The CDR3 DNA is TGTGCCAGCAGCGTACCGGGACAGGGCAATTCACCCCTCCACTTT.

This clone was detected a few times. This chain joins TRBV6-5 and TRBJ2-5; 7 bases are shared with TRBD2. The CDR3 runs to 14 residues. After removal of 0 bases from V and 3 bases from J, the junction contained 1 base not matched to a gene. Germline CDR1 is MNHEY and CDR2 is SVGAGI. The CDR3 region has the DNA TGTGCCAGCAGTTACTCCCGGGGGGAAGAGACCCAGTACTTC. As protein: CASSYSRGEETQYF.

The rearrangement links TRBV13 to TRBJ1-1; possibly TRBD1 for D (6 bases). V was cut by 2 bases and J by 5 bases, with 15 bases left in between. The CDR3 has 15 amino acids. CDR1 and CDR2 (germline): PRHDT, FYEKMQ (reference sequence). CDR3 in amino acids: CASSLRSGRGTEAFF. In DNA form, the CDR3 reads TGTGCCAGCAGCTTAAGGTCAGGGAGGGGGACTGAAGCTTTCTTT.

This clone was seen a few times. The chain links TRBV19 to TRBJ2-1; 8 bases map to TRBD2. Germline V CDR1 and CDR2: LNHDA, SQIVND (reference sequence). The CDR3 covers 16 residues. With V trimmed by 4 bases and J by 4 bases, 9 bases remained unmatched. The CDR3 nucleotides read TGTGCCAGTAGTACGGCTAGGAGCGGGGGTTACAATGAGCAGTTCTTC. Protein: CASSTARSGGYNEQFF.

This clone was recorded a few times. Its ends do not fully match the called genes, so a read error is possible. The gene calls are TRBV5-1 and TRBJ2-7, with D tentatively TRBD1 or TRBD2 (5 bases each). This CDR3 region has 10 residues. Germline CDR1 reads SGHRS; CDR2 reads YFSETQ. The CDR3 DNA sequence: TGCGCCAGCAGCTGGGACGATCAGTACTTC. Protein sequence: CASSWDDQYF.

The chain recombines TRBV7-2 with TRBJ2-2, with a tentative D call TRBD2 (5 bases). Per germline, CDR1 SGHTA and CDR2 FQGNSA. This CDR3 comprises 13 residues. The V end lost 6 bases, the J end lost 3 bases, and 8 bases lay between the germline ends. The CDR3 DNA reads as TGTGCCAGCAGACTACTAGACACCGGGGAGCTGTTTTTT. Its protein product is CASRLLDTGELFF.

The table lists this clone with a few counts. This rearrangement joins TRBV7-9 to TRBJ2-1; 7 bases map to TRBD2. Trimming at V came to 4 bases and at J to 7 bases, leaving 13 bases not matched to a gene. Germline V gene data show CDR1 as SEHNR and CDR2 as FQNEAQ (reference sequence). The CDR3 is made up of 16 amino acids. The chain's CDR3 is CASSSIIRGDQNEQFF. The CDR3 DNA sequence: TGTGCCAGCAGCTCCATTATACGGGGGGACCAAAATGAGCAGTTCTTC.

This clone appeared a few times. The chain uses TRBV2 and TRBJ2-1; 12 bases fit TRBD2. The germline V gene has CDR1 SNHLY and CDR2 FYNNEI. Unmatched junction bases numbered 4, after V lost 8 bases and J lost 2 bases. The CDR3 has 15 amino acids. The CDR3 region has the DNA TGTGCCAGCTACCCTAGCGGGGGGGCCTACAATGAGCAGTTCTTC. Protein sequence: CASYPSGGAYNEQFF.